This TCR beta chain stems from a study of blood T cell repertoires in COVID-19. Study information: T cells, B-cell-depleted T cells, or PBMCs supplied cDNA or gDNA.

Germline loops: CDR1 SGHNT, CDR2 YYREEE (reference sequence). V trimming: 1 base; J trimming: 7 bases; junction bases outside the gene matches: 4. The CDR3 is 14 amino acids. Produced via immunoSEQ multiplex PCR; TCRdb's table is partial and in-frame only. This table has about 380,000 clones, 70% to 90% appearing once. For recovered donors of Cohort 3, there were two negative PCRs, clearance, or symptom resolution. The sample taken for sequencing was PBMCs or T cells enriched from blood (not recorded which). The chain links TRBV5-4 to TRBJ2-2, with 7 bases that match TRBD2. The TCR sequence derives from a young man who had recovered from COVID-19. The CDR3 here is CASSLLGGYGELFF. CDR3 in DNA: TGTGCCAGCAGCTTGCTCGGGGGGTACGGGGAGCTGTTTTTT.